Below are 9 T cell receptor beta chains sequenced from a single sample in a study of cytomegalovirus exposure and HLA in healthy donors. PCR was performed using 60 Vbeta and 13 Jbeta primers. Libraries were prepared by immunoSEQ multiplex PCR; TCRdb keeps only in-frame clonotypes and omits some of them. This table holds 150,000 to 200,000 clones, roughly 12% found once. The sequenced sample was PBMCs. The receptors come from a man in his forties or fifties in good health and CMV-seropositive.

A few counts support this clone. The V and J genes are TRBV18 and TRBJ2-5; a possible D gene is TRBD1 (5 bases). V lost 0 bases and J 5 bases, leaving 10 bases between the germline ends. Looked up from germline, CDR1 is KGHSH and CDR2 is LQKENI. This CDR3 has 14 residues. This CDR3 is CASSPPLGLETQYF. Here the CDR3 DNA reads TGTGCCAGCTCACCACCCCTGGGGCTGGAGACCCAGTACTTC. Using reference TRBV18 and TRBJ2-5 for the parts outside the CDR3, the full variable domain is NAGVMQNPRHLVRRRGQEARLRCSPMKGHSHVYWYRQLPEEGLKFMVYLQKENIIDESGMPKERFSAEFPKEGPSILRIQQVVRGDSAAYFCASSPPLGLETQYFGPGTRLLVL.

The chain links TRBV5-5 to TRBJ2-5; 10 bases are a match to TRBD2. CDR3 length: 15 amino acids. The germline V gene has CDR1 SGHKS and CDR2 YYEKEE (reference sequence). Germline trimming cut 0 bases from V and 5 bases from J; bases unmatched to any gene: 4. This CDR3 reads CASSLGSSGGETQYF. CDR3 nucleotide sequence: TGTGCCAGCAGCTTGGGTAGTAGCGGGGGGGAGACCCAGTACTTC.

This chain connects TRBV6-1 to TRBJ1-3; D unresolved. The CDR3 contains 11 residues. Germline V lookup: CDR1 MNHNS, CDR2 SASEGT. V lost 7 bases and J 3 bases, leaving 4 bases between the germline ends. CDR3 in amino acids: CASIVGNTIYF. CDR3 DNA: TGTGCCAGCATCGTTGGAAACACCATATATTTT.

This clone occurred a few times. The rearrangement links TRBV27 to TRBJ2-7; 8 bases align to TRBD1. Germline trimming cut 4 bases from V and 1 base from J; bases unmatched to any gene: 6. This CDR3 has 15 amino acids. Germline V gene data show CDR1 as MNHEY and CDR2 as SMNVEV (reference sequence). This CDR3 is CASSYSGQVSYEQYF. The CDR3 nucleotides read TGTGCCAGCAGTTATTCGGGACAGGTATCCTACGAGCAGTACTTC.

This clone was counted only a few times. This chain connects TRBV19 to TRBJ1-2; no firm D call. With 0 bases removed from V and 6 bases from J, the gap between germline ends came to 11 bases. The CDR3 has 14 residues. Germline-derived CDR1 and CDR2 are LNHDA and SQIVND (reference sequence). The CDR3 region has the DNA TGTGCCAGTAGTATAGATCGAGGGTTAGATGGCTACACCTTC. This encodes CASSIDRGLDGYTF. Filled out from reference TRBV19 and TRBJ1-2, the complete variable domain reads DGGITQSPKYLFRKEGQNVTLSCEQNLNHDAMYWYRQDPGQGLRLIYYSQIVNDFQKGDIAEGYSVSREKKESFPLTVTSAQKNPTAFYLCASSIDRGLDGYTFGSGTRLTVV.

CDR3 sequence (DNA): TGTGCCAGCAGTTGGGGACAGGCCGCGGGCTACACCTTC. Protein sequence: CASSWGQAAGYTF. This sequence joins TRBV6-5 and TRBJ1-2; 8 bases line up with TRBD1. The CDR3 is 13 amino acids. The V gene end was trimmed by 4 bases and the J gene end by 8 bases; junction bases not matched to a gene: 6. Germline CDR1 reads MNHEY; CDR2 reads SVGAGI.

The genes are TRBV30 and TRBJ2-7; 12 bases align to TRBD2. The CDR3 loop spans 13 amino acids. The V gene's germline CDR1 is GTSNPN and CDR2 SVGIG (reference sequence). J lost 4 bases, V lost 3 bases, and 1 base had no gene match. CDR3 DNA: TGTGCCTGGAGACTAGCGGGGGGTTACGAGCAGTACTTC. Translation gives CAWRLAGGYEQYF. Full variable domain (missing parts from reference TRBV30 and TRBJ2-7): SQTIHQWPATLVQPVGSPLSLECTVEGTSNPNLYWYRQAAGRGLQLLFYSVGIGQISSEVPQNLSASRPQDRQFILSSKKLLLSDSGFYLCAWRLAGGYEQYFGPGTRLTVT.

This chain uses TRBV5-5 with TRBJ1-1, with a tentative D call TRBD1 (5 bases). The ends were cut back, 1 base at V and 3 bases at J, with 13 bases in the middle. The CDR3 is made up of 15 amino acids. Germline V CDR1 and CDR2: SGHKS, YYEKEE (reference sequence). The CDR3 region is CASSLREGRDTEAFF. The CDR3 DNA sequence: TGTGCCAGCAGCTTGCGGGAGGGGAGGGACACTGAAGCTTTCTTT. Supplemented by reference TRBV5-5 and TRBJ1-1, the full variable domain reads DAGVTQSPTHLIKTRGQQVTLRCSPISGHKSVSWYQQVLGQGPQFIFQYYEKEERGRGNFPDRFSARQFPNYSSELNVNALLLGDSALYLCASSLREGRDTEAFFGQGTRLTVV.

The gene calls are TRBV7-8 and TRBJ1-2; D is perhaps TRBD1 (6 bases). This CDR3 contains 14 residues. The V end was cut by 5 bases, the J end by 1 base, with 11 bases between. CDR1 is SGHVS, CDR2 FQNEAQ, per germline. Here the CDR3 reads CASSMWGLNYGYTF. Here the CDR3 DNA reads TGTGCCAGCAGCATGTGGGGGCTTAACTATGGCTACACCTTC.